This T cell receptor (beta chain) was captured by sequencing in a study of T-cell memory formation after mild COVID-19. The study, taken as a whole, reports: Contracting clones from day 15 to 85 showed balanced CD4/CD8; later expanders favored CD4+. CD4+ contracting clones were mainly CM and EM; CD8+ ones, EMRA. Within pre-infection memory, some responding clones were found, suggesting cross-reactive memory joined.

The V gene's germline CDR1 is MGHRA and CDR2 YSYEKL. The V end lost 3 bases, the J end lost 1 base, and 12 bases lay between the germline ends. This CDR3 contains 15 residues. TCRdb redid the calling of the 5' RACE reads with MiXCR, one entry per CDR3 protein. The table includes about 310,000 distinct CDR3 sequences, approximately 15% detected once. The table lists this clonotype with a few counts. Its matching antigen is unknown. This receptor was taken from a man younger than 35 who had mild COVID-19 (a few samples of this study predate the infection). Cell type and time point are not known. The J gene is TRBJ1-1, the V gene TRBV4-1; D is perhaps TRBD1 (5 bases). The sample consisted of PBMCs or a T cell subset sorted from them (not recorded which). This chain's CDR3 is CASSQGDSRNTEAFF. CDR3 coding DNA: TGCGCCAGCAGCCAGGGGGACTCACGGAACACTGAAGCTTTCTTT.